This T cell receptor (beta chain) was captured in a study of read filtering for tumor transcriptome and immune sequencing. The library was built from about 370 ng RNA with molecular barcoded adaptors for alpha/delta and beta/gamma chains. TCRdb reprocessed the reads with MiXCR, giving one entry per CDR3 protein. The repertoire holds about 21,000 distinct CDR3 sequences, around 20% seen once, with 24% in the top ten. A word on this clonotype: One junction end disagrees with the germline gene, perhaps due to a read error.

Germline V gene sequence: CDR1 SEHNR, CDR2 FQNEAQ (reference sequence). This CDR3 has 14 amino acids. Sampling of bone marrow took place during active disease in every patient. This clonotype was sampled from a donor aged 40 or over with multiple myeloma. Sequenced material: a population of CD138-negative cells sorted from bone marrow. The chain combines TRBV7-9 with TRBJ1-4; D might be TRBD1 (5 bases). CDR3 DNA sequence: TGTGCCAGCAGCTCCGACAGCCTAAATGAAAAACTGCTCTTT. It is translated as CASSSDSLNEKLLF.